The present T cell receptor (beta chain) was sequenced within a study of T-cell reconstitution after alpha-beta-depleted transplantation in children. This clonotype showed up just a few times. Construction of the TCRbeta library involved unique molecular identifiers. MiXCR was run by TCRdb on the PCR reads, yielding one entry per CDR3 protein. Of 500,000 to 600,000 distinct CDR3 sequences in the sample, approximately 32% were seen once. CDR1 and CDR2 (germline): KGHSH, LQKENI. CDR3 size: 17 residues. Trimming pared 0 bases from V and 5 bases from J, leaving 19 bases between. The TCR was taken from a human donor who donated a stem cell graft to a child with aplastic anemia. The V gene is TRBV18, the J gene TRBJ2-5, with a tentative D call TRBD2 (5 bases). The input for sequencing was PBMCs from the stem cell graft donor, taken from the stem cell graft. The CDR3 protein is CASSPPGGSSDVETQYF. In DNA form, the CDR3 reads TGTGCCAGCTCACCACCGGGCGGGTCCTCCGACGTGGAGACCCAGTACTTC.